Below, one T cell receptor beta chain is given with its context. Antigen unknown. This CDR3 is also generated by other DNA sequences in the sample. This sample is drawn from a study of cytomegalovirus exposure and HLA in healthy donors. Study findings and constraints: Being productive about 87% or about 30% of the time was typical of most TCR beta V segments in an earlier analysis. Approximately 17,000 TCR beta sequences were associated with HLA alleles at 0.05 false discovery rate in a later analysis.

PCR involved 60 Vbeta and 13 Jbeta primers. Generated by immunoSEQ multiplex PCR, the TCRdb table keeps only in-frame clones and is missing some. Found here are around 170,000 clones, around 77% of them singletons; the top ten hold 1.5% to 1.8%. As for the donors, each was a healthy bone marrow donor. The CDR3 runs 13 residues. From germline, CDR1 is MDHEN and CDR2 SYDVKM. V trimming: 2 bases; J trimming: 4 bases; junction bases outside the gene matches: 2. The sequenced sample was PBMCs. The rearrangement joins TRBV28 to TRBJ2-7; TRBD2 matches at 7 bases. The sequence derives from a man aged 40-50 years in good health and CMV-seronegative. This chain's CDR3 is CASSLAGAYEQYF. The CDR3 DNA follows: TGTGCCAGCAGTTTAGCGGGAGCGTACGAGCAGTACTTC.